This is a list of T cell receptor beta chains from one sample in a study of shared clonotypes between healthy human individuals. The data were produced by immunoSEQ multiplex PCR, yet TCRdb's version contains in-frame clones alone and is incomplete. The table shows around 700,000 clones, with 72% occurring only once. Sequencing was carried out using memory CD4+ T cells sorted from blood. The receptors were sampled from a woman aged 30 to 39 in good health. The CDR3 runs from the conserved cysteine through the conserved F or W. D genes are given only for firm matches. Size is stated for part of the rows, as once, few or many counts, or as a class when the clone is expanded.

>TRBJ2-5|TRBV28|TRBD2|14|once
TGTGCCAGCAGACCAATAGCGGGGGGTTCGACCCAGTACTTC
CASRPIAGGSTQYF
>TRBJ2-1|TRBV7-3|TRBD2|16|-
TGTGCCAGCAGCTTAACGGTTGCTAGCGGGACCAATGAGCAGTTCTTC
CASSLTVASGTNEQFF
>TRBJ1-1|TRBV4-2|-|13|-
TGTGCCAGCAGCCAAGATCGGAGCACTGAAGCTTTCTTT
CASSQDRSTEAFF
>TRBJ2-2|TRBV7-9|-|14|once
TGTGCCAGCAGCCAAGTCGGGGTCACCGGGGAGCTGTTTTTT
CASSQVGVTGELFF
>TRBJ1-2|TRBV11-2|-|12|many
TGTGCCAGCAGCGCAGGTGATTATGGCTACACCTTC
CASSAGDYGYTF
>TRBJ2-1|TRBV2|-|14|-
TGTGCCAGCTCCGGGGTAAGCTCCTACAATGAGCAGTTCTTC
CASSGVSSYNEQFF
>TRBJ2-2|TRBV19|-|15|-
TGTGCCAGTAGTATAAGTGCGGTGAACACCGGGGAGCTGTTTTTT
CASSISAVNTGELFF
>TRBJ2-3|TRBV7-2|TRBD2|16|-
TGTGCCAGCAGCTACTACGGACTAGCGGGTACAGATACGCAGTATTTT
CASSYYGLAGTDTQYF
>TRBJ2-7|TRBV28|-|14|few
TGTGCCAGCAGTCCACAGGCCCCACCCTACGAGCAGTACTTC
CASSPQAPPYEQYF
>TRBJ2-7|TRBV18|-|14|once
TGTGCCAGCTCACCACCGACATCTCCCTACGAGCAGTACTTC
CASSPPTSPYEQYF
>TRBJ1-4|TRBV6-5|TRBD1|16|-
TGTGCCAGCAGTTACGGTCGGGACAGGGCGAATGAAAAACTGTTTTTT
CASSYGRDRANEKLFF
>TRBJ2-3|TRBV29-1|-|14|once
TGCAGCGTTGAGGGCCTAGCGAGCACAGATACGCAGTATTTT
CSVEGLASTDTQYF
>TRBJ1-2|TRBV6-5|TRBD1|13|-
TGTGCCAGCAGTAGGACAGGAAACGGTGGCTACACCTTC
CASSRTGNGGYTF
>TRBJ1-4|TRBV6-5|-|14|-
TGTGCCAGCAGTAGGACACCGCCTAATGAAAAACTGTTTTTT
CASSRTPPNEKLFF
>TRBJ2-3|TRBV4-1|TRBD2|19|few
TGCGCCAGCAGCCAACGATCCCCCCTAGCGGGGGGGCGCACAGATACGCAGTATTTT
CASSQRSPLAGGRTDTQYF
>TRBJ2-5|TRBV5-4|-|13|-
TGTGCCAGCAGCTTGGAGGCGGAAGAGACCCAGTACTTC
CASSLEAEETQYF
>TRBJ2-7|TRBV28|-|11|-
TGTGCCAGCAGGAACTCCTACGAGCAGTACTTC
CASRNSYEQYF
>TRBJ1-2|TRBV19|TRBD1|14|-
TGTGCCAGTAGTCCAACTACAGGGGGCCGCGGCTACACCTTC
CASSPTTGGRGYTF
>TRBJ1-5|TRBV2|-|13|few
TGTGCCAGCAGTGACGCAGGGCGGAAGCCCCAGCATTTT
CASSDAGRKPQHF
>TRBJ2-7|TRBV18|-|12|-
TGTGCCAGCTCACTCGAGACCTACGAGCAGTACTTC
CASSLETYEQYF
>TRBJ1-2|TRBV28|TRBD1|15|once
TGTGCCAGCAGTTTATGGGGACAGGGCTCCTATGGCTACACCTTC
CASSLWGQGSYGYTF
>TRBJ2-7|TRBV30|-|14|-
TGTGCCTGGAGTCCCCTCTGGGATCACTACGAGCAGTACTTC
CAWSPLWDHYEQYF
>TRBJ1-3|TRBV30|-|12|-
TGTGCCTGGGGCAGAAATGGAAACACCATATATTTT
CAWGRNGNTIYF
>TRBJ1-4|TRBV9|-|15|-
TGTGCCAGCAGCGCCCACCAGGGCGAGGATGAAAAACTGTTTTTT
CASSAHQGEDEKLFF
>TRBJ2-3|TRBV11-2|-|11|once
TGTGCCAGGGAAGGCACAGATACGCAGTATTTT
CAREGTDTQYF
>TRBJ2-1|TRBV7-8|-|17|-
TGTGCCAGCAGCTTAGAGGGAAGGCGGGACTCCTACAATGAGCAGTTCTTC
CASSLEGRRDSYNEQFF
>TRBJ2-2|TRBV29-1|TRBD2|16|-
TGCAGCGTCACCCGCGAGGGGCGGGAGTACACCGGGGAGCTGTTTTTT
CSVTREGREYTGELFF
>TRBJ2-2|TRBV6-1|-|15|-
TGTGCCACCGAGATCGGGGGCCAAAACACCGGGGAGCTGTTTTTT
CATEIGGQNTGELFF
>TRBJ2-7|TRBV11-3|TRBD1|15|-
TGTGCCAGCAGCTCTAACCCGGGACAGACCTACGAGCAGTACTTC
CASSSNPGQTYEQYF
>TRBJ1-3|TRBV29-1|-|12|-
TGCAGCGTAGGGATTTCTGGAAACACCATATATTTT
CSVGISGNTIYF
>TRBJ2-2|TRBV5-5|TRBD2|16|-
TGTGCCAGCAGCTTACTAGCGGGAGCGGTCACCGGGGAGCTGTTTTTT
CASSLLAGAVTGELFF
>TRBJ2-1|TRBV7-8|TRBD2|14|-
TGTGCCAGCAGCTTCGGGCGGGAGTTCAATGAGCAGTTCTTC
CASSFGREFNEQFF
>TRBJ2-1|TRBV5-1|TRBD1|14|-
TGCGCCAGCAGCCCCCAGGGGGCGATCGATGAGCAGTTCTTC
CASSPQGAIDEQFF
>TRBJ2-7|TRBV6-5|-|15|-
TGTGCCAGCAGCATGGTCCGTAACGGACCCTACGAGCAGTACTTC
CASSMVRNGPYEQYF
>TRBJ1-1|TRBV11-2|-|15|-
TGTGCCAGCAGCTCCCTACCGACACCGAACACTGAAGCTTTCTTT
CASSSLPTPNTEAFF
>TRBJ2-1|TRBV11-2|-|12|many
TGTGCCAGCAGCCGGAACAGGGCTGAGCAGTTCTTC
CASSRNRAEQFF
>TRBJ2-1|TRBV6-6|TRBD2|16|once
TGTGCCAGCAGTCCCATCACTAGCGGGAGGGCGCATGAGCAGTTCTTC
CASSPITSGRAHEQFF
>TRBJ1-4|TRBV7-9|-|14|-
TGTGCCAGCAGCCCAGGACAGAGTAATGAAAAACTGTTTTTT
CASSPGQSNEKLFF
>TRBJ1-5|TRBV10-1|-|17|-
TGCGCCAGCAGTGAGTCAGGAGCAGACCGAAGCAATCAGCCCCAGCATTTT
CASSESGADRSNQPQHF
>TRBJ1-1|TRBV29-1|-|11|once
TGCAGCGGGGGGGGAGGCGCTGAAGCTTTCTTT
CSGGGGAEAFF